The rows below give T cell receptor beta chains drawn from one sample of a study of T-cell reconstitution after alpha-beta-depleted transplantation in children. Via MiXCR, TCRdb re-called the PCR reads, giving one row per CDR3 protein. The sample comprises roughly 790,000 distinct CDR3 sequences, roughly 15% of which are singletons, and around 5.3% rests with the top ten. The source material was PBMCs, mostly from graft donor cells, sampled 360 days after TCRalphabeta/CD19-depleted stem cell transplant. These TCRs come from a male patient aged 10-17 years who had a stem cell transplant for acute lymphoblastic leukemia, so the T cells may come from the graft donor. The CDR3 runs from the conserved cysteine through the conserved F or W. Fields, in order: V gene, D gene, clone size, J gene, CDR3 DNA, CDR3 protein. A D gene is named only where the DNA matches it firmly. The size field is filled for only some rows; it gives once, few, many or a size class.

TRBV7-9	.	.	TRBJ1-2	TGTGCCAGCAGCTTGGGGGGTCTCGGTAGTGGCTACACCTTC	CASSLGGLGSGYTF
TRBV5-1	TRBD2	few	TRBJ2-5	TGCGCCAGCAGCTTAATCGGGACTAGCGGCCAAGAGACCCAGTACTTC	CASSLIGTSGQETQYF
TRBV12-3/TRBV12-4	.	few	TRBJ2-7	TGTGCCAGCAGCAAACCGGGTGTCGATGGGGAGCAGTACTTC	CASSKPGVDGEQYF
TRBV7-2	TRBD2	few	TRBJ2-7	TGTGCCAGCAGCTTGCCCTTCATAGCGGGAGGGCCCCACGAGCAGTACTTC	CASSLPFIAGGPHEQYF
TRBV5-1	TRBD2	.	TRBJ2-6	TGCGCCAGCAGCTTTCGCGGGAGGGCCGATGGGGCCAACGTCCTGACTTTC	CASSFRGRADGANVLTF
TRBV29-1	.	.	TRBJ1-2	TGCAGCGTTGACGGTCTCTACTATGGCTACACCTTC	CSVDGLYYGYTF
TRBV5-1	.	.	TRBJ2-7	TGCGCCAGCAGCTCGGGCCCGGGCGGGGCCTACGAGCAGTACTTC	CASSSGPGGAYEQYF
TRBV7-3	.	.	TRBJ2-1	TGTGCCAGCAGCTCGCTCCCAAACAATGAGCAGTTCTTC	CASSSLPNNEQFF
TRBV20-1	.	.	TRBJ2-6	TGCAGTGCTAGTGGTCACAGGATCTCTGGGGCCAACGTCCTGACTTTC	CSASGHRISGANVLTF
TRBV20-1	.	.	TRBJ2-7	TGCAGTGCCATACTAGCCGAAAGCTCCTACGAGCAGTACTTC	CSAILAESSYEQYF
TRBV27	TRBD2	few	TRBJ2-2	TGTGCCAGCAGTTTATCCCCCCTAGCGGGACCGAACACCGGGGAGCTGTTTTTT	CASSLSPLAGPNTGELFF
TRBV7-2	TRBD1	.	TRBJ1-3	TGTGCCAGCGGTCGGGGACAGGGTCTTGGAAACACCATATATTTT	CASGRGQGLGNTIYF
TRBV5-1	TRBD2	many	TRBJ2-7	TGCGCCAGCAGCTTGACGGCGGGAGCCTACGAGCAGTACTTC	CASSLTAGAYEQYF
TRBV3-1	TRBD2	.	TRBJ2-5	TGTGCCAGCAGCCAAGATTTACTAGCGGGAGGGCAAGAGACCCAGTACTTC	CASSQDLLAGGQETQYF
TRBV4-1	TRBD1	few	TRBJ2-7	TGCGCCAGCAGCCAATCTGGGACAGCATCCTACGAGCAGTACTTC	CASSQSGTASYEQYF
TRBV12-3/TRBV12-4	.	many	TRBJ2-7	TGTGCCAGCAGTTTGGACTTCTACGAGCAGTACTTC	CASSLDFYEQYF
TRBV20-1	TRBD2	few	TRBJ2-1	TGCAGTGCTAGCGGGACTAGTAGGGGCTACAATGAGCAGTTCTTC	CSASGTSRGYNEQFF
TRBV12-3/TRBV12-4	TRBD2	many	TRBJ2-1	TGTGCCAGCAGTAATCCGGGGACTAGCCTTAATGAGCAGTTCTTC	CASSNPGTSLNEQFF
TRBV5-1	TRBD2	.	TRBJ2-5	TGCGCCAGCAGCTTGGGTTTGAGACTAGCGGGAGGAAACCACGGCCAAGAGACCCAGTACTTC	CASSLGLRLAGGNHGQETQYF
TRBV5-1	.	many	TRBJ2-7	TGCGCCAGCAGCTCACCGGGCCGAGACTACGAGCAGTACTTC	CASSSPGRDYEQYF
TRBV24-1	TRBD1	few	TRBJ1-3	TGTGCCACCAGTGATGGTGGGACAGCTGGAAACACCATATATTTT	CATSDGGTAGNTIYF
TRBV9	.	.	TRBJ2-1	TGTGCCAGCTCCTCTCCAGCGGGCGTGGGGAATGAGCAGTTCTTC	CASSSPAGVGNEQFF
TRBV5-1	.	.	TRBJ2-2	TGCGCCAGCAGCTTGCCCAGGTCGGGACTCATTCCCACCGGGGAGCTGTTTTTT	CASSLPRSGLIPTGELFF